The rows below give T cell receptor beta chains drawn from one sample of a study of persistence of HIV-infected CD4 T cells. Their antigen targets remain unknown. Libraries were prepared by immunoSEQ multiplex PCR; TCRdb keeps only in-frame clonotypes and omits some of them. The table lists about 51,000 clones, approximately 90% of them singletons, with 3% to 3.5% in the top ten. This specimen was CD4+ T cells sorted from PBMCs after roughly 19-hour stimulation, taken from a patient who received antiretroviral therapy. These TCRs come from an adult woman with HIV who was CMV-seropositive. The CDR3 runs from the conserved cysteine through the conserved F or W. The order of the fields is D gene, V gene, J gene, CDR3 DNA, CDR3 protein. The D gene is left open where the match is weak.

D gene: TRBD1; V gene: TRBV7-8; J gene: TRBJ1-1; CDR3 DNA: TGTGCCAGCAGCTTAACAGGGGGCACTGAAGCTTTCTTT; CDR3 protein: CASSLTGGTEAFF
D gene: -; V gene: TRBV18; J gene: TRBJ1-5; CDR3 DNA: TGTGCCAGCTCACCTAGTACTAATTATCAGCCCCAGCATTTT; CDR3 protein: CASSPSTNYQPQHF
D gene: TRBD2; V gene: TRBV3-1/TRBV3-2; J gene: TRBJ2-1; CDR3 DNA: TGTGCCAGCAGCCAATCTGGAGGTCTAGCGGGATCCCACAATGAGCAGTTCTTC; CDR3 protein: CASSQSGGLAGSHNEQFF
D gene: -; V gene: TRBV15; J gene: TRBJ1-5; CDR3 DNA: TGTGCCACGGGTTTGGGGGGAGAGTTTCAGCCCCAGCATTTT; CDR3 protein: CATGLGGEFQPQHF
D gene: -; V gene: TRBV29-1; J gene: TRBJ2-3; CDR3 DNA: TGCAGCGTGGGGGACACCCCGGGAGAGTGGAATACGCAGTATTTT; CDR3 protein: CSVGDTPGEWNTQYF
D gene: TRBD1; V gene: TRBV7-8; J gene: TRBJ1-1; CDR3 DNA: TGTGCCAGCAGCCCTCTTTATAGGACAGGGGAGAACACTGAAGCTTTCTTT; CDR3 protein: CASSPLYRTGENTEAFF
D gene: -; V gene: TRBV6-5; J gene: TRBJ2-7; CDR3 DNA: TGTGCCAGCAGTTTTAGGGGTCTTGGGGTCGAGCAGTACTTC; CDR3 protein: CASSFRGLGVEQYF
D gene: -; V gene: TRBV5-1; J gene: TRBJ1-5; CDR3 DNA: TGCGCCAGCAGCCTAGGGGATTTCAATCAGCCCCAGCATTTT; CDR3 protein: CASSLGDFNQPQHF
D gene: -; V gene: TRBV3-1/TRBV3-2; J gene: TRBJ1-3; CDR3 DNA: TGTGCCAGCAGCCAAGTACATGGCGGGGCTTACACCATATATTTT; CDR3 protein: CASSQVHGGAYTIYF
D gene: -; V gene: TRBV6-5; J gene: TRBJ2-3; CDR3 DNA: TGTGCCAGCAGTCCGCACACAGATACGCAGTATTTT; CDR3 protein: CASSPHTDTQYF